The present TCR beta chain was sequenced within a study of blood T cell repertoires in COVID-19. In the study overall: Italy, Spain and the United States were the sources of the convalescent and acute COVID-19 samples. PBMCs, B-cell-depleted T cells, or T cells were the source of the cDNA or gDNA that made up the material.

Per germline, CDR1 SGHDT and CDR2 YYEEEE. V gave up 0 bases and J gave up 2 bases; unmatched junction bases: 4. This CDR3 is 15 amino acids long. As originally analysed: The assay estimated nucleated cells by amplifying reference gene primers. TCRdb's table, derived via immunoSEQ multiplex PCR, lists solely in-frame clones and lacks some. That table is the source of V, J and clone size, and D and trimming were worked out from the DNA. The sample lists some 200,000 clones, roughly 80% occurring once. The sequenced sample consisted of peripheral blood. This receptor was identified in a woman aged 80 or over with acute or convalescent COVID-19. This sequence joins TRBV5-6 and TRBJ2-7; 8 bases map to TRBD2. The CDR3 sequence is CASSLVVAGTYEQYF. For the CDR3, the DNA is TGTGCCAGCAGCTTGGTGGTAGCGGGGACCTACGAGCAGTACTTC.